The TCR beta chain described here comes from a study of identical twins. The CDR3 covers 12 residues. Germline V CDR1 and CDR2: DFQATT, SNEGSKA (reference sequence). Turning to this clonotype: What it binds is not known.

Healthy Caucasians, and only they, were the donors. A universal primer site was created by template switching, with the cDNA bearing unique molecular identifiers. One entry per CDR3 protein results from TCRdb running MiXCR on the 5' RACE reads. Of hundreds of thousands of distinct CDR3 sequences detected, roughly 8% appear once; the ten largest clones hold 0.75% to 1%. Study-level points and caveats: The same donors were not followed; conclusions instead depended on cross-sectional statistical analysis.

In addition, the sample was reused for a study of yellow fever vaccine responses in identical twins.

The chain couples TRBV20-1 to TRBJ2-7; D unclear. Sequencing was performed on PBMCs. The sequence was obtained from a woman aged 18-35 years in good health. CDR3 DNA sequence: TGCAATCCAGTGGAACAGCGCTACGAGCAGTACTTC. It specifies CNPVEQRYEQYF.